The 17 T cell receptor beta chains reported below all come from one sample, sequenced in a study of T-cell reconstitution after alpha-beta-depleted transplantation in children. The TCRbeta library was prepared with unique molecular identifiers. One entry per CDR3 protein results from TCRdb running MiXCR on the PCR reads. The data show about 980,000 distinct CDR3 sequences, under 30% seen once. This material consisted of PBMCs, mostly from graft donor cells, taken 360 days after TCRalphabeta/CD19-depleted stem cell transplant. These receptors came from a boy in the first two years of life who had a stem cell transplant for SCID, so the T cells may come from the graft donor.

This sequence joins TRBV11-2 and TRBJ2-3; 15 nucleotides match TRBD2. CDR1 and CDR2 (germline): SGHAT, FQNNGV. The CDR3 totals 18 residues. The trim removed 2 bases at V and 5 bases at J, leaving 8 bases unmatched. CDR3 bases: TGTGCCAGCAGCTTAAGGACTAGCGGGAGGGCCATGGTAGATACGCAGTATTTT. This codes for CASSLRTSGRAMVDTQYF.

This clonotype showed up just a few times. This rearrangement joins TRBV12-3 or TRBV12-4 to TRBJ2-1; 12 bases agree with TRBD2. V shed 4 bases and J 8 bases; nucleotides not matched to a gene: 9. The length of the CDR3 is 16 residues. CDR3 loop: CASSSETSGGRYEQFF. As DNA, the CDR3 is TGTGCCAGCAGTTCTGAAACTAGCGGGGGGAGGTATGAGCAGTTCTTC.

This clonotype was seen more than once but under ten times. The chain has TRBV12-3 or TRBV12-4 and TRBJ2-7, with TRBD1 matching over 10 bases. The CDR3 has 15 amino acids. V dropped 7 bases and J dropped 2; count of bases not matched to a gene: 8. The CDR3 DNA sequence: TGTGCCAGCACACTGGGACAGGGGAAGGCCTACGAGCAGTACTTC. Translating gives CASTLGQGKAYEQYF.

The V call is TRBV10-3, the J call TRBJ2-1, with 8 nucleotides matching TRBD1. CDR3 length: 15 amino acids. The ends lost 4 bases at V and 6 bases at J; junction bases unmatched: 8. Germline V gene sequence: CDR1 ENHRY, CDR2 SYGVKD. The CDR3 loop reads CAISARQGAVNEQFF. The DNA for the CDR3 is TGTGCCATCAGTGCCCGGCAGGGGGCTGTCAATGAGCAGTTCTTC.

This chain joins TRBV2 and TRBJ1-1, with TRBD1 as a possible D gene (5 bases). The CDR3 runs 15 residues. The ends were cut back, 8 bases at V and 1 base at J, with 17 bases in the middle. Per germline, CDR1 SNHLY and CDR2 FYNNEI. In DNA form, the CDR3 reads TGTGCCAGCTTGGGACTATTGATAAAGAACACTGAAGCTTTCTTT. Protein product: CASLGLLIKNTEAFF.

This clonotype was seen a few times. This chain links TRBV15 with TRBJ2-3, with D perhaps TRBD1 or TRBD2 (5 bases each). This CDR3 has 16 amino acids. From germline, CDR1 is LNHNV and CDR2 YYDKDF (reference sequence). V dropped 3 bases and J dropped 4 bases, with 17 bases sitting between them. Here the CDR3 DNA reads TGTGCCACCAGCAGGCTATACCTAGGGACGGCAGATACGCAGTATTTT. This encodes CATSRLYLGTADTQYF. Drawing the rest from reference TRBV15 and TRBJ2-3, the complete variable domain is DAMVIQNPRYQVTQFGKPVTLSCSQTLNHNVMYWYQQKSSQAPKLLFHYYDKDFNNEADTPDNFQSRRPNTSFCFLDIRSPGLGDTAMYLCATSRLYLGTADTQYFGPGTRLTVL.

This clonotype was picked up a small number of times. The chain combines TRBV6-2 or TRBV6-3 with TRBJ2-2, with 7 bases lining up with TRBD2. This CDR3 contains 16 residues. V was clipped by 1 base and J by 4 bases; unmatched bases: 6. Per germline, CDR1 MNHEY and CDR2 SVGEGT. This chain's CDR3 is CASSYLRTRSTGELFF. Here the CDR3 DNA reads TGTGCCAGCAGTTACTTGAGGACTAGAAGCACCGGGGAGCTGTTTTTT.

This chain uses TRBV20-1 with TRBJ2-7; D remains ambiguous. V gave up 0 bases and J gave up 6 bases, with 9 bases separating them. This CDR3 contains 12 residues. Looked up from germline, CDR1 is DFQATT and CDR2 is SNEGSKA (reference sequence). The CDR3 loop reads CSARDEGFEQYF. In DNA, the CDR3 is TGCAGTGCTAGAGATGAAGGTTTCGAGCAGTACTTC.

This clonotype was detected only a few times. This sequence joins TRBV4-2 and TRBJ1-1, with TRBD1 matching 7 bases. Trimming removed 4 bases from V and 8 bases from J; junction bases left unmatched: 10. CDR1 is LGHNA and CDR2 is YNFKEQ in the germline V gene. The CDR3 consists of 14 residues. The CDR3 nucleotides are TGTGCCAGCAGCCTCAACCCGGGACAGAGGGAAGCTTTCTTT. As protein: CASSLNPGQREAFF.

With respect to this clonotype: The junction departs from the called germline gene at one end, perhaps through a read error. V usage is TRBV20-1 and J usage is TRBJ1-2; D is unclear. This CDR3 region has 16 residues. Germline CDR1 and CDR2: DFQATT and SNEGSKA (reference sequence). In DNA, the CDR3 is TGCTGTGCTAGAGACTCCGCCCGACCGCTTAACTATGGCTACACCTTC. It translates to CCARDSARPLNYGYTF.

The V call is TRBV7-7, the J call TRBJ2-5; D not resolved. Trimming shortened V by 2 bases and J by 0 bases, and 13 bases separated the two germline ends. The CDR3 consists of 16 residues. From germline, CDR1 is SSHAT and CDR2 FNYEAQ (reference sequence). The CDR3 reads CASSLRPASYQETQYF. DNA for the CDR3: TGTGCCAGCAGCTTAAGACCGGCGTCGTACCAAGAGACCCAGTACTTC.

This clonotype has more than one count but fewer than ten. The J gene is TRBJ2-2, the V gene TRBV4-1, with D perhaps matching TRBD1 (6 bases). The CDR3 loop spans 15 amino acids. The germline V gene encodes CDR1 MGHRA and CDR2 YSYEKL. Trimming removed 5 bases from V and 4 bases from J, with 14 bases in between. CDR3 sequence: CASSGWTVGTGELFF. The CDR3 DNA follows: TGCGCCAGCAGCGGATGGACAGTTGGCACCGGGGAGCTGTTTTTT.

This sequence joins TRBV20-1 and TRBJ2-1, with D tentatively TRBD1 (5 bases). The CDR3 extends over 16 amino acids. V lost 3 bases and J 4 bases, leaving 19 bases between the germline ends. Per the germline V gene, CDR1 is DFQATT and CDR2 is SNEGSKA (reference sequence). CDR3 coding DNA: TGCAGTGCTAGGACCTTGGAAAGGGGCCCTTACAATGAGCAGTTCTTC. Protein: CSARTLERGPYNEQFF.

The chain is built from TRBV6-2 or TRBV6-3 and TRBJ1-5; D gene unclear. This CDR3 has 14 amino acids. Germline V lookup: CDR1 MNHEY, CDR2 SVGEGT. Trimming took off 0 bases at V and 6 bases at J, with 9 bases between the two ends. The CDR3 protein is CASSYSWSGQPQHF. In DNA form, the CDR3 reads TGTGCCAGCAGTTACTCTTGGTCTGGTCAGCCCCAGCATTTT.

This clonotype was observed a handful of times. This chain links TRBV18 with TRBJ2-3; 8 bases agree with TRBD2. This CDR3 has 17 amino acids. V lost 3 bases, J lost 3 bases, and 11 bases stayed unmatched. CDR1 KGHSH and CDR2 LQKENI come from the germline V gene. This chain's CDR3 is CASSPIRPGGLTDTQYF. The CDR3 DNA reads as TGTGCCAGCTCACCGATCCGTCCGGGGGGGCTTACAGATACGCAGTATTTT.

The genes are TRBV15 and TRBJ2-7; D uncertain. The CDR3 has 15 amino acids. Per germline, CDR1 LNHNV and CDR2 YYDKDF (reference sequence). Between the trimmed V and J ends, which lost 0 bases and 6 bases, there was a span of 15 bases. CDR3 in DNA: TGTGCCACCAGCAGAGATAACCTAGGAGCCTCCGAGCAGTACTTC. Amino acids: CATSRDNLGASEQYF.

The V call is TRBV6-5, the J call TRBJ2-5; D is unresolved. Germline assignment: CDR1 MNHEY and CDR2 SVGAGI. This CDR3 region has 12 residues. V was cut by 7 bases and J by 1 base, with 7 bases left in between. The CDR3 loop is CASISTQETQYF. The CDR3, as DNA: TGTGCCAGCATCTCTACCCAAGAGACCCAGTACTTC.